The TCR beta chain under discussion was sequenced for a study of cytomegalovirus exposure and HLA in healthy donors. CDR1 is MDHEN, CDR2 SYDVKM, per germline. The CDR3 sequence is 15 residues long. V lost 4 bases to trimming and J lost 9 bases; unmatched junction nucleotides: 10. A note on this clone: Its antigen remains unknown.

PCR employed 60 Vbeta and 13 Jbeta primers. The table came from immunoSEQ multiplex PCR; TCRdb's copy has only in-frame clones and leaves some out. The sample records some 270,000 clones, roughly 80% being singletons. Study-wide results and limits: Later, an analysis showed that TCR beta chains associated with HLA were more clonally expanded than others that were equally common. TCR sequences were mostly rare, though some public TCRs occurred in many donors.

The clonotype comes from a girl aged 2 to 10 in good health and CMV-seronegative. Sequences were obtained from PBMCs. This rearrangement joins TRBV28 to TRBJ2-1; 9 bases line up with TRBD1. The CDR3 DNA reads TGTGCCAGCAGTTCGTCCGGGACAGGGATTAGTGAGCAGTTCTTC. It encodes CASSSSGTGISEQFF.